The 22 T cell receptor beta chains given below trace back to one sample, sequenced in a study of shared clonotypes between healthy human individuals. Measured with immunoSEQ multiplex PCR; TCRdb has only the in-frame clones, and not every one. The sample includes approximately 1,500,000 clones, approximately 97% of them seen just once. Material for sequencing was naive CD4+ T cells sorted from blood. Stated subset: CD45RA+ positively selected. Receptor source: a man aged 30 to 45 in good health.

This chain joins TRBV5-1 and TRBJ2-7, with TRBD2 matching over 8 bases. V shed 0 bases and J 5 bases; nucleotides not matched to a gene: 1. There are 13 residues in the CDR3. Germline CDR1 reads SGHRS; CDR2 reads YFSETQ. CDR3 in amino acids: CASSLGGLDEQYF. CDR3 DNA sequence: TGCGCCAGCAGCTTGGGGGGACTAGACGAGCAGTACTTC.

Regarding this clone: This sample includes further DNA sequences coding for the same CDR3. This chain joins TRBV10-3 and TRBJ2-3; 12 positions agree with TRBD2. The junction had 7 bases not matched to a gene; V was cut back by 6 bases and J by 3 bases. The CDR3 runs to 16 residues. Germline V gene lookup returns CDR1 ENHRY and CDR2 SYGVKD. The CDR3 loop is CAISLLAGGSTDTQYF. The CDR3 nucleotides read TGTGCCATCAGCCTACTAGCGGGAGGTTCTACAGATACGCAGTATTTT.

This clone has just one count. The chain uses TRBV28 and TRBJ1-5, with D unresolved. This CDR3 has 13 residues. Germline V gene lookup returns CDR1 MDHEN and CDR2 SYDVKM. V was shortened by 3 bases and J by 7 bases, with 10 bases between the two germline ends. The CDR3 bases are TGTGCCAGCAGTTTCCCGGGCGGGCAGCCCCAGCATTTT. This sequence encodes CASSFPGGQPQHF.

The rearrangement links TRBV27 to TRBJ2-7; 8 bases agree with TRBD2. The length of the CDR3 is 13 residues. The germline V gene has CDR1 MNHEY and CDR2 SMNVEV (reference sequence). V shed 2 bases, J shed 6 bases, and the junction held 3 bases outside the gene matches. The CDR3 region is CASSLVAGSEQYF. CDR3 DNA sequence: TGTGCCAGCAGTTTAGTAGCGGGAAGCGAGCAGTACTTC.

The chain couples TRBV6-6 to TRBJ2-7, with a weak D call TRBD1 (7 bases). The CDR3 has 15 residues. The germline CDR1 and CDR2 sequences are MNHNY and SVGAGI (reference sequence). Trimming left V 4 bases short and J 0 bases short, with 13 bases between. Written as DNA, the CDR3 is TGTGCCAGCAGTTTAGGGGGCGGGACCTCCTACGAGCAGTACTTC. Translating gives CASSLGGGTSYEQYF.

V gene TRBV5-6 combines with J gene TRBJ1-2; D might be TRBD1 (6 bases). The CDR3 has 13 residues. Looked up from germline, CDR1 is SGHDT and CDR2 is YYEEEE. Trimming shortened V by 5 bases and J by 1 base, and 9 bases separated the two germline ends. CDR3 coding DNA: TGTGCCAGCAGACCAGGGGTTAACTATGGCTACACCTTC. This codes for CASRPGVNYGYTF.

The chain uses TRBV10-2 and TRBJ2-3; D unclear. Germline CDR1 is WSHSY and CDR2 is SAAADI. The CDR3 is 12 residues long. V lost 7 bases to trimming and J lost 6 bases, with 11 bases between them. CDR3 protein: CASNWGRDTQYF. CDR3 coding DNA: TGCGCCAGCAACTGGGGTAGGGATACGCAGTATTTT.

CDR3 DNA: TGTGCCAGCAGCGTTTCGAACCAAGAGACCCAGTACTTC. This translates into CASSVSNQETQYF. The rearrangement links TRBV9 to TRBJ2-5; D is unclear. Trimming left V 2 bases short and J 0 bases short, with 5 bases between. Germline assignment: CDR1 SGDLS and CDR2 YYNGEE. The CDR3 covers 13 residues.

V is TRBV28 and J is TRBJ2-7, with 14 bases aligning to TRBD2. The germline gives CDR1 MDHEN, CDR2 SYDVKM. CDR3 size: 18 residues. V was clipped by 6 bases and J by 1 base; unmatched bases: 11. The DNA for the CDR3 is TGTGCCAGCAGAGCAGCCGGGACTAGCGGGGGTCGGTCCTACGAGCAGTACTTC. Translated, it gives CASRAAGTSGGRSYEQYF.

The table lists this clone with a count of one. The rearrangement joins TRBV7-6 to TRBJ2-3; D is undetermined. V dropped 5 bases and J dropped 0 bases, with 15 bases sitting between them. Per germline, CDR1 SGHVS and CDR2 FNYEAQ. The CDR3 has 16 amino acids. CDR3 sequence (DNA): TGTGCCAGCAGCCCCCTCGCCCCCACTAGCACAGATACGCAGTATTTT. This codes for CASSPLAPTSTDTQYF.

V gene TRBV19 combines with J gene TRBJ2-5, with TRBD2 identical over 12 bases. V shed 5 bases and J 3 bases; nucleotides not matched to a gene: 4. There are 15 residues in the CDR3. From germline, CDR1 is LNHDA and CDR2 SQIVND (reference sequence). Here the CDR3 reads CASSLRTSGKETQYF. CDR3 sequence (DNA): TGTGCCAGTAGTCTCAGGACTAGCGGGAAAGAGACCCAGTACTTC.

With regard to this clone: The same CDR3 is also encoded by other DNA sequences in this sample. This chain joins TRBV2 and TRBJ2-7; no firm D call. Per germline, CDR1 SNHLY and CDR2 FYNNEI. The CDR3 loop spans 11 amino acids. Deletions cut 5 bases from V and 1 base from J, with 3 bases between. The CDR3 sequence: CASSLSYEQYF. The CDR3 nucleotides read TGTGCCAGCAGTCTATCCTACGAGCAGTACTTC. The full variable domain, in which reference TRBV2 and TRBJ2-7 provide the parts outside the CDR3, is EPEVTQTPSHQVTQMGQEVILRCVPISNHLYFYWYRQILGQKVEFLVSFYNNEISEKSEIFDDQFSVERPDGSNFTLKIRSTKLEDSAMYFCASSLSYEQYFGPGTRLTVT.

The rearrangement links TRBV19 to TRBJ2-1, with D hard to call. The V end was cut by 2 bases, the J end by 6 bases, with 2 bases between. Germline V gives CDR1 LNHDA, CDR2 SQIVND (reference sequence). The CDR3 sequence is 11 residues long. The CDR3 nucleotides read TGTGCCAGTAGTATAAGCAATGAGCAGTTCTTC. As protein: CASSISNEQFF.

This sequence joins TRBV5-4 and TRBJ1-3; tentatively, D is TRBD1 (5 bases). The CDR3 runs 17 residues. Germline lookup yields CDR1 SGHNT and CDR2 YYREEE (reference sequence). Trimming removed 5 bases at V and 2 bases at J, with 20 bases between. The CDR3 sequence: CASSSLPGGITGNTIYF. The CDR3 region has the DNA TGTGCCAGCAGTTCATTGCCGGGGGGGATCACTGGAAACACCATATATTTT.

The chain carries TRBV7-9 and TRBJ2-5; the match to TRBD2 covers 8 bases. V lost 5 bases to trimming and J lost 4 bases; unmatched junction nucleotides: 9. The germline V gene has CDR1 SEHNR and CDR2 FQNEAQ (reference sequence). The CDR3 extends over 15 amino acids. CDR3 DNA sequence: TGTGCCAGCAGCCTACTTCCCGGGGGGGGAGAGACCCAGTACTTC. Amino acid sequence: CASSLLPGGGETQYF. Together with reference TRBV7-9 and TRBJ2-5, the CDR3 gives the full variable domain: DTGVSQNPRHKITKRGQNVTFRCDPISEHNRLYWYRQTLGQGPEFLTYFQNEAQLEKSRLLSDRFSAERPKGSFSTLEIQRTEQGDSAMYLCASSLLPGGGETQYFGPGTRLLVL.

The rearrangement links TRBV27 to TRBJ2-7, with 11 bases matching TRBD1. Germline trimming cut 5 bases from V and 3 bases from J; bases unmatched to any gene: 9. The CDR3 totals 16 residues. From germline, CDR1 is MNHEY and CDR2 SMNVEV (reference sequence). The chain's CDR3 is CASSPPPGQGVYEQYF. In DNA form, the CDR3 reads TGTGCCAGCAGTCCTCCCCCGGGACAGGGGGTCTACGAGCAGTACTTC.

V is TRBV6-5 and J is TRBJ2-1; 10 bases agree with TRBD2. V dropped 0 bases and J dropped 7; count of bases not matched to a gene: 6. There are 16 residues in the CDR3. Per the germline V gene, CDR1 is MNHEY and CDR2 is SVGAGI. CDR3: CASSYSASGSVNEQFF. CDR3 sequence (DNA): TGTGCCAGCAGTTACTCGGCTAGCGGGAGCGTTAATGAGCAGTTCTTC.

The chain has TRBV28 and TRBJ1-4; D uncertain. Per germline, CDR1 MDHEN and CDR2 SYDVKM. The CDR3 consists of 14 residues. V lost 3 bases to trimming and J lost 4 bases, with 9 bases between them. CDR3 loop: CASSFGPNNEKLFF. The DNA for the CDR3 is TGTGCCAGCAGTTTCGGGCCAAATAATGAAAAACTGTTTTTT.

The chain links TRBV7-9 to TRBJ2-1; no reliable D call. The V and J ends lost 5 bases and 0 bases respectively, with 14 bases between them. In germline, CDR1 is SEHNR, CDR2 FQNEAQ (reference sequence). This CDR3 comprises 16 residues. In DNA, the CDR3 is TGTGCCAGCAGCCCCCCGAACTTCCGCTCCTACAATGAGCAGTTCTTC. This translates into CASSPPNFRSYNEQFF.

The rearrangement joins TRBV9 to TRBJ2-5, with 8 bases aligning to TRBD1. The V gene's germline CDR1 is SGDLS and CDR2 YYNGEE. Trimming cost V 3 bases and J 1 base; bases outside gene matches: 8. The CDR3 has 16 residues. For the CDR3, the DNA is TGTGCCAGCAGCGGGACAGGGTTGTCCTCCCAAGAGACCCAGTACTTC. This gives the protein CASSGTGLSSQETQYF.

This clone was picked up one time. The same CDR3 arises from other DNA sequences in this sample as well. Here the CDR3 reads CATSRQGSSYEQYF. CDR3 coding DNA: TGTGCCACCAGCAGACAGGGTAGCTCCTACGAGCAGTACTTC. The chain joins TRBV15 to TRBJ2-7; tentative D call: TRBD1 (5 bases). Germline CDR1 and CDR2: LNHNV and YYDKDF (reference sequence). This CDR3 contains 14 residues. Between the trimmed V and J ends, which lost 2 bases and 0 bases, there was a span of 8 bases.

The rearrangement uses TRBV6-6 and TRBJ2-1, with no clear D. This CDR3 region has 12 residues. The V gene's germline CDR1 is MNHNY and CDR2 SVGAGI (reference sequence). Between the trimmed V and J ends, which lost 10 bases and 6 bases, there was a span of 13 bases. Here the CDR3 reads CATTRGANEQFF. CDR3 nucleotides: TGTGCCACCACCAGAGGCGCCAATGAGCAGTTCTTC.